The following is a T cell receptor beta chain sequence with its context. Its antigen is currently not known. No qualities accompany the bases; no much larger clone lies one base away. TCRdb names Illumina HiSeq 1500 as the instrument used. TCRdb reprocessing: public reads trimmed at Q25 with fastp, clones called with MiXCR, in-frame beta chains kept. Records with the same CDR3 protein are collapsed into one entry carrying the most frequent genes and DNA. This sample has 680,000 or so distinct CDR3 sequences in its table, and approximately 40% of those were observed once. Together, the top ten hold 2.8% of the sample. These data come from a study of T cell repertoires in cytomegalovirus infection (dated by TCRdb to between 2017 and 2020). Background on the whole study: Donor HLA type was relevant to the analysis, as public TCR beta signatures indicated carriage of CMV infection together with the matching HLA type. What the work shows at the level of the full study, not this receptor alone: The ex vivo response was dominated by HLA-C-restricted CMV-specific TCR beta clonotypes, and the single most frequent clonotype in two of eight donors was supplied by these HLA-C-restricted clonotypes. Carriers of CMV infection plus the relevant HLA type were discriminated by the cumulative frequency of public TCR beta family members in the study cohort and in an independent 352-donor cohort.

Relative to germline, V is 2 bases shorter and J is 3 bases shorter, with 14 bases between their ends. The CDR3 runs 15 amino acids, cysteine and phenylalanine included. Only CDR3 DNA remains: 45 bases, in frame from the first base. CDR1 and CDR2, per the germline V gene (reference sequence), are MNHEY and SMNVEV. The origin of this receptor is a human donor in good health (CMV status not recorded). Some clones in this sample may be carry-over from other donors' samples. What was sequenced was PBMCs. Here the chain combines TRBV27 and TRBJ2-7; a tentative D call is TRBD1 (6 bases match). The CDR3 region has the sequence CASSLIATGNYEQYF. The nucleotides are TGTGCCAGCAGTTTAATCGCTACAGGGAACTACGAGCAGTACTTC.